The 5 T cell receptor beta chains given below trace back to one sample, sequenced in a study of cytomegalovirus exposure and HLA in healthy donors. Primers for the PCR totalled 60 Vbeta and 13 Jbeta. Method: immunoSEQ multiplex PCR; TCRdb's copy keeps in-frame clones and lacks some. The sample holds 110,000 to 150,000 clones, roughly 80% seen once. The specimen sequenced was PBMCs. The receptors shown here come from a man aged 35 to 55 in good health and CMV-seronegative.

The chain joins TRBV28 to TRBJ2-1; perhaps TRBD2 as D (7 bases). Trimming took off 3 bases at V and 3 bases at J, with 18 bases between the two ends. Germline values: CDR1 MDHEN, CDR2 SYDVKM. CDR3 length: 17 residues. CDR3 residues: CASSFLEGGLNYNEQFF. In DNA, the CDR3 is TGTGCCAGCAGTTTCTTAGAGGGGGGGCTTAACTACAATGAGCAGTTCTTC.

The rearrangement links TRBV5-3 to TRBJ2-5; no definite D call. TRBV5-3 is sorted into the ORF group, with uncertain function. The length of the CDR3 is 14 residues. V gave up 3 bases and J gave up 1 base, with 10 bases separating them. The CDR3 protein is CARSSQNPQETQYF. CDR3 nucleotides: TGTGCCAGAAGCTCCCAGAACCCCCAAGAGACCCAGTACTTC.

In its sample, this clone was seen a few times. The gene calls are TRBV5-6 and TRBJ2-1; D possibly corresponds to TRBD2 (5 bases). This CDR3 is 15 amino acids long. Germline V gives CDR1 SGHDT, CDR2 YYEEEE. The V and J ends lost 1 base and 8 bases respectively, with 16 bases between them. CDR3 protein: CASSLPTRAGDEQFF. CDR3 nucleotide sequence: TGTGCCAGCAGCTTGCCCACTAGAGCCGGCGATGAGCAGTTCTTC.

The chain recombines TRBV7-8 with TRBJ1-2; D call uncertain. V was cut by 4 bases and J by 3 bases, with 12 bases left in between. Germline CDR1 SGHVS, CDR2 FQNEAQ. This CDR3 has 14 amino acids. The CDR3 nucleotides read TGTGCCAGCAGCTATGGTCTATTTGACTATGGCTACACCTTC. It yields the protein CASSYGLFDYGYTF.

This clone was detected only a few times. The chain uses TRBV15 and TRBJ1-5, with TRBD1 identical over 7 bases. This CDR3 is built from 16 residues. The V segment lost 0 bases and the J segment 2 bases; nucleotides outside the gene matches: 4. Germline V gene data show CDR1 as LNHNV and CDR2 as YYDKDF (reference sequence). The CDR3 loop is CATSRDPGQGNQPQHF. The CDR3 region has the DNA TGTGCCACCAGCAGAGATCCCGGACAGGGCAATCAGCCCCAGCATTTT.